The next 2 T cell receptor beta chains were all read from a single sample in a study of OX40 agonist ivuxolimab in advanced cancers. Libraries were built with the immunoSEQ multiplex PCR assay. Held by TCRdb, this immuneACCESS table contains in-frame sequences only and omits some clones. Under half of the omission traces to an unresolved V gene where checked; the cause of the rest is unknown. Counted in this sample were tens of thousands of clones; roughly nine tenths of them appeared once. The top ten constitute over 11% of the sample. Sequenced material: CD4+ or CD8+ T cells sorted from blood, taken in a trial of the OX40 agonist ivuxolimab. These receptors were collected from an adult with an advanced solid tumor such as melanoma, head and neck, liver or kidney cancer.

The chain uses TRBV27 and TRBJ2-1, with a tentative D call TRBD2 (6 bases). From germline, CDR1 is MNHEY and CDR2 SMNVEV (reference sequence). The ends were cut back, 6 bases at V and 0 bases at J, with 12 bases in the middle. The CDR3 covers 15 residues. This chain's CDR3 is CASRPWGVSYNEQFF. Written as DNA, the CDR3 is TGTGCCAGCAGGCCCTGGGGGGTCTCCTACAATGAGCAGTTCTTC.

The V and J genes are TRBV30 and TRBJ1-3; no firm D call. CDR1 is GTSNPN and CDR2 is SVGIG in the germline V gene (reference sequence). Trimming took off 7 bases at V and 0 bases at J, with 16 bases between the two ends. The CDR3 has 15 residues. CDR3 region: CALLPLVLSGNTIYF. The CDR3 bases are TGTGCCTTACTACCTTTAGTTCTCTCTGGAAACACCATATATTTT.